Listed here are 16 T cell receptor beta chains from one sample, sequenced in a study of beta chain features in type 1 diabetes. TCRB transcripts that were expressed got sequenced, as all of the isolated RNA had been reverse transcribed. Clones were sequenced by immunoSEQ multiplex PCR, and TCRdb holds only the in-frame ones, with some missing. This sample has 300,000 to 350,000 clones; approximately 8.2% occur once, and the top ten carry around 0.44%. The sample consisted of central memory CD4+ T cells from blood. Receptor source: a woman aged 18-30 years in good health.

Many counts were recorded for this clone. CDR3 DNA: TGTGCCAGCAGCTTAGATCTAGTGGTCAATGAGCAGTTCTTC. Protein product: CASSLDLVVNEQFF. The chain has TRBV11-2 and TRBJ2-1; no firm D call. V was cut by 0 bases and J by 6 bases, with 9 bases left in between. Germline lookup yields CDR1 SGHAT and CDR2 FQNNGV. This CDR3 has 14 residues.

This clone appeared a few times. The chain carries TRBV15 and TRBJ2-5; D call uncertain. This CDR3 is 16 amino acids long. From germline, CDR1 is LNHNV and CDR2 YYDKDF (reference sequence). Trimming cost V 0 bases and J 3 bases, with 14 bases left between them. The CDR3 nucleotides are TGTGCCACCAGCAGAGATTATGGGATATTAAAAGAGACCCAGTACTTC. This codes for CATSRDYGILKETQYF. Based on the CDR3 plus reference TRBV15 and TRBJ2-5, the full variable domain is DAMVIQNPRYQVTQFGKPVTLSCSQTLNHNVMYWYQQKSSQAPKLLFHYYDKDFNNEADTPDNFQSRRPNTSFCFLDIRSPGLGDTAMYLCATSRDYGILKETQYFGPGTRLLVL.

The table lists this clone with a few counts. This chain links TRBV5-6 with TRBJ1-1; D unclear. The V end was cut by 1 base, the J end by 6 bases, with 16 bases between. Germline V gives CDR1 SGHDT, CDR2 YYEEEE. The CDR3 covers 15 residues. CDR3 protein: CASSLYHYGSAEAFF. The CDR3 DNA reads TGTGCCAGCAGCTTGTATCACTACGGATCGGCTGAAGCTTTCTTT.

The gene calls are TRBV29-1 and TRBJ2-7; D is unclear. Trimming cost V 6 bases and J 6 bases, with 15 bases left between them. CDR1 is SQVTM, CDR2 ANQGSEA, per germline. This CDR3 has 12 amino acids. The DNA for the CDR3 is TGCAGCGTGAAGGATCTAGGCCGCGAGCAGTACTTC. Translating it yields CSVKDLGREQYF.

This chain's CDR3 is CAISESAGGVRELFF. The CDR3 DNA follows: TGTGCCATCAGTGAGTCTGCGGGAGGGGTCCGGGAGCTGTTTTTT. The rearrangement joins TRBV10-3 to TRBJ2-2; 9 bases agree with TRBD2. Per germline, CDR1 ENHRY and CDR2 SYGVKD. The junction had 5 bases not matched to a gene; V was cut back by 0 bases and J by 9 bases. This CDR3 region has 15 residues.

This clone was seen only a few times. DNA of the CDR3: TGTGCCAGCAGCCCCCAGGGGGCGTCGAACACCGGGGAGCTGTTTTTT. Its protein product is CASSPQGASNTGELFF. V gene TRBV7-3 combines with J gene TRBJ2-2; 8 bases are a match to TRBD1. The CDR3 has 16 residues. CDR1 is SGHTA and CDR2 is FQGTGA in the germline V gene. The J segment lost 0 bases and the V segment lost 5 bases, leaving 5 bases of the junction unmatched.

This clone has only a few counts. The chain combines TRBV29-1 with TRBJ1-5; a weak D match, TRBD1 (6 bases). Germline CDR1 and CDR2: SQVTM and ANQGSEA. The germline V and J ends were trimmed by 6 bases and 3 bases, with 12 bases remaining between them. The CDR3 runs 13 residues. The CDR3 coding sequence is TGCAGCGTCGGGGGACAAAACAATCAGCCCCAGCATTTT. Amino acid sequence: CSVGGQNNQPQHF.

Turning to this clone: A far larger clone differs by one base, so this is likely a read error. V usage is TRBV4-2 and J usage is TRBJ2-1, with 12 bases aligning to TRBD2. Looked up from germline, CDR1 is LGHNA and CDR2 is YNFKEQ. Trimming at V came to 1 base and at J to 8 bases, leaving 12 bases not matched to a gene. The CDR3 loop spans 18 amino acids. In DNA form, the CDR3 reads TGTGCCAGCAGCCAAGCAGAGGTTGCTAGCGGGAGGGCGGATGAGCAGTTCTTC. Translation: CASSQAEVASGRADEQFF.

The chain carries TRBV5-1 and TRBJ2-1; TRBD2 agrees at 11 bases. V lost 4 bases, J lost 2 bases, and 2 bases stayed unmatched. CDR1 SGHRS and CDR2 YFSETQ come from the germline V gene. The CDR3 consists of 15 residues. The chain's CDR3 is CASSISGRAYNEQFF. Here the CDR3 DNA reads TGCGCCAGCAGCATTAGCGGGAGGGCCTACAATGAGCAGTTCTTC.

In its sample, this clone was seen a few times. The chain employs TRBV4-2 and TRBJ2-1; TRBD2 matches at 7 bases. CDR3 size: 13 residues. Germline CDR1 and CDR2: LGHNA and YNFKEQ. V lost 1 base to trimming and J lost 8 bases; unmatched junction nucleotides: 2. This chain's CDR3 is CASSQGEGYEQFF. CDR3 DNA: TGTGCCAGCAGCCAAGGGGAGGGCTATGAGCAGTTCTTC.

This clone was counted between two and nine times. The chain employs TRBV4-1 and TRBJ1-3, with 8 bases aligning to TRBD1. The CDR3 contains 15 residues. Germline assignment: CDR1 MGHRA and CDR2 YSYEKL. V lost 4 bases, J lost 3 bases, and 5 bases stayed unmatched. The CDR3 coding sequence is TGCGCCAGCAGCCTCAACGGACAGGGTGGAAACACCATATATTTT. Translating gives CASSLNGQGGNTIYF.

The chain combines TRBV20-1 with TRBJ1-2, with a possible D match to TRBD1 (5 bases). CDR1 is DFQATT and CDR2 is SNEGSKA in the germline V gene (reference sequence). The length of the CDR3 is 11 residues. CDR3 coding DNA: TGCACTGGACACCAAAACTATGGCTACACCTTC. This encodes CTGHQNYGYTF.

This clone was seen only a few times. The chain employs TRBV7-6 and TRBJ2-5; D not resolved. CDR3 length equals 12 residues. The germline CDR1 and CDR2 sequences are SGHVS and FNYEAQ. V dropped 5 bases and J dropped 1 base, with 5 bases sitting between them. Here the CDR3 DNA reads TGTGCCAGCAGCCCCTCCCAAGAGACCCAGTACTTC. Translated: CASSPSQETQYF.

This clone was found a few times. The chain carries TRBV5-4 and TRBJ2-1; D remains unclear. From germline, CDR1 is SGHNT and CDR2 YYREEE (reference sequence). Trimming took off 4 bases at V and 7 bases at J, with 12 bases between the two ends. The CDR3 contains 13 residues. In DNA form, the CDR3 reads TGTGCCAGCAGCCTTATTAGGGATAATGAGCAGTTCTTC. Translation: CASSLIRDNEQFF. Full variable domain (outside the CDR3, taken from reference TRBV5-4 and TRBJ2-1): ETGVTQSPTHLIKTRGQQVTLRCSSQSGHNTVSWYQQALGQGPQFIFQYYREEENGRGNFPPRFSGLQFPNYSSELNVNALELDDSALYLCASSLIRDNEQFFGPGTRLTVL.

The chain combines TRBV19 with TRBJ1-5, with unresolved D. Trimming took off 6 bases at V and 4 bases at J, with 16 bases between the two ends. Germline lookup yields CDR1 LNHDA and CDR2 SQIVND (reference sequence). This CDR3 has 15 amino acids. The CDR3 loop reads CASRRTPFGNQPQHF. CDR3 nucleotide sequence: TGTGCCAGTAGAAGGACCCCGTTCGGGAATCAGCCCCAGCATTTT.

In its sample, this clone was seen a few times. This chain joins TRBV5-4 and TRBJ1-2; D unclear. Trimming removed 0 bases from V and 1 base from J, with 10 bases in between. Looked up from germline, CDR1 is SGHNT and CDR2 is YYREEE (reference sequence). The CDR3 runs 15 residues. In DNA, the CDR3 is TGTGCCAGCAGCTTGGGGGTTGCCAATAACTATGGCTACACCTTC. Its protein product is CASSLGVANNYGYTF.